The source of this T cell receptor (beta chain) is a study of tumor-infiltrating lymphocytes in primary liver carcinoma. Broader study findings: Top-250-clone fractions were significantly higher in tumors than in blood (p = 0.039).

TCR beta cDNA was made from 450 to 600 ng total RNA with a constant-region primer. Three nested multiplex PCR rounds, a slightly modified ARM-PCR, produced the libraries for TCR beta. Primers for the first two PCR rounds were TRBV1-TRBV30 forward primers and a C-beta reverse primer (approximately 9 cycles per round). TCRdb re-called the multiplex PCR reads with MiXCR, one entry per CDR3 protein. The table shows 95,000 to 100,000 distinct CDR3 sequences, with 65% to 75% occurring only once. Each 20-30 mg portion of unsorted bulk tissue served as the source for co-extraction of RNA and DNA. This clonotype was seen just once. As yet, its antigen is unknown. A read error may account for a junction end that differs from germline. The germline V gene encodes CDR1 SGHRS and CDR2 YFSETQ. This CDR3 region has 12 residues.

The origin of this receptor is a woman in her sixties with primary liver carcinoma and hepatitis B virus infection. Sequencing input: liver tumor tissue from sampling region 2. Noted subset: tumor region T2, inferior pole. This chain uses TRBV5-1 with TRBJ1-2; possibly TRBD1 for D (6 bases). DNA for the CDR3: TGCGCAAGCAGCGGGTCAGGGGATGGCTACACCTTC. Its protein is CASSGSGDGYTF.